Listed below are T cell receptor beta chains from one sample, sequenced in a study of regulatory T cells in long-lasting Graves disease. MiXCR, applied by TCRdb to the multiplex PCR reads, yields one record per CDR3 protein. This table has 530,000 or so distinct CDR3 sequences, roughly 13% appearing once. This sample was shared with a second study, whose subject was T cells in Graves' hyperthyroidism and ophthalmopathy.

The material was peripheral blood mononuclear cells (PBMCs), obtained at new diagnosis, from a patient treated with antithyroid drugs. These receptors originate from a man in his thirties or forties with Graves disease. CDR3s include the opening cysteine and the closing phenylalanine or tryptophan. The order of the fields is clone size, J gene, V gene, D gene, CDR3 DNA, CDR3 protein. The D gene is left open where the match is weak. Size tells how often a clone was seen (once, few, many) or the class of an expanded clone, and some rows leave it out.

clone_size: few
j_call: TRBJ2-7
v_call: TRBV20-1
d_call: TRBD2
cdr3_nt: TGCAGTGCTAGGGCGGGAGCGGGGTACGAGCAGTACTTC
cdr3_aa: CSARAGAGYEQYF

clone_size: few
j_call: TRBJ2-3
v_call: TRBV6-1
d_call: TRBD1
cdr3_nt: TGTGCCAGCAGCCATCTAAGACAGGGGAACCCTCACAGTCATACGCAGTATTTT
cdr3_aa: CASSHLRQGNPHSHTQYF

clone_size: many
j_call: TRBJ2-1
v_call: TRBV2
d_call: .
cdr3_nt: TGTGCCATCCGGGAAGGGAGCGGGTACTACAATGAGCAGTTCTTC
cdr3_aa: CAIREGSGYYNEQFF

clone_size: many
j_call: TRBJ2-5
v_call: TRBV11-2
d_call: TRBD2
cdr3_nt: TGTGCCAGCAGACATAGCGGGAGTGTACAAGAGACCCAGTACTTC
cdr3_aa: CASRHSGSVQETQYF

clone_size: many
j_call: TRBJ2-1
v_call: TRBV7-2
d_call: .
cdr3_nt: TGTGCCAGCAGCTTAAGATACAGAGGGGGGGATGAGCAGTTCTTC
cdr3_aa: CASSLRYRGGDEQFF

clone_size: few
j_call: TRBJ1-1
v_call: TRBV10-3
d_call: TRBD1
cdr3_nt: TGTGCCATCACCCCCGGGACAGACCACACTGAAGCTTTCTTT
cdr3_aa: CAITPGTDHTEAFF

clone_size: .
j_call: TRBJ2-7
v_call: TRBV5-1
d_call: TRBD2
cdr3_nt: TGCGCCAGCAGCTTGGGACTAGCGGGAGTCGACGAGCAGTACTTC
cdr3_aa: CASSLGLAGVDEQYF

clone_size: many
j_call: TRBJ2-7
v_call: TRBV7-3
d_call: .
cdr3_nt: TGTGCCAGCAGCTTATCCGACAGCCCGAACTACGAGCAGTACTTC
cdr3_aa: CASSLSDSPNYEQYF

clone_size: many
j_call: TRBJ2-5
v_call: TRBV11-2
d_call: TRBD2
cdr3_nt: TGTGCCAGCAGTAATACCCAATCAGGACTAGCGGGAGGGGAGATAGACGAGACCCAGTACTTC
cdr3_aa: CASSNTQSGLAGGEIDETQYF

clone_size: .
j_call: TRBJ2-7
v_call: TRBV5-6
d_call: .
cdr3_nt: TGTGCCAGCAGCTTGGTTGAGAGATCCTACGAGCAGTACTTC
cdr3_aa: CASSLVERSYEQYF

clone_size: many
j_call: TRBJ2-7
v_call: TRBV27
d_call: .
cdr3_nt: TGTGCCAGCAGTTTTCGGCAGGTGCTCCCGTACGAGCAGTACTTC
cdr3_aa: CASSFRQVLPYEQYF

clone_size: few
j_call: TRBJ1-1
v_call: TRBV29-1
d_call: .
cdr3_nt: TGCGGCGTTCGTATTCAGAACACTGAAGCTTTCTTT
cdr3_aa: CGVRIQNTEAFF

clone_size: many
j_call: TRBJ2-7
v_call: TRBV11-2
d_call: .
cdr3_nt: TGTGCCAGCAGCTTAGATCCCGCCTACGAGCAGTACTTC
cdr3_aa: CASSLDPAYEQYF

clone_size: many
j_call: TRBJ1-2
v_call: TRBV29-1
d_call: .
cdr3_nt: TGCAGCGTTGACCGAAATAACTATGGCTACACCTTC
cdr3_aa: CSVDRNNYGYTF

clone_size: many
j_call: TRBJ2-1
v_call: TRBV5-1
d_call: TRBD1
cdr3_nt: TGCGCCAGCAGCACCGGACAGGCCGCCTACAATGAGCAGTTCTTC
cdr3_aa: CASSTGQAAYNEQFF

clone_size: many
j_call: TRBJ2-5
v_call: TRBV5-1
d_call: .
cdr3_nt: TGCGCCAGCAGCTCCAATCCCCGGGACTTACAAGAGACCCAGTACTTC
cdr3_aa: CASSSNPRDLQETQYF

clone_size: many
j_call: TRBJ2-4
v_call: TRBV7-2
d_call: .
cdr3_nt: TGTGCCAGCAGCTTTGAGTTAGCCAAAAACATTCAGTACTTC
cdr3_aa: CASSFELAKNIQYF

clone_size: .
j_call: TRBJ2-2
v_call: TRBV6-4
d_call: .
cdr3_nt: TGTGCCAGCAGTCCCGGGACCAAAGCGAACACCGGGGAGCTGTTTTTT
cdr3_aa: CASSPGTKANTGELFF

clone_size: few
j_call: TRBJ2-3
v_call: TRBV19
d_call: .
cdr3_nt: TGTGCCAGTAGTATAGGTGGCAGGGAGCCAGATACGCAGTATTTT
cdr3_aa: CASSIGGREPDTQYF

clone_size: .
j_call: TRBJ2-7
v_call: TRBV27
d_call: .
cdr3_nt: TGTGCCAGCAGCTTCGGGACTGGCTCCTACGAGCAGTACTTC
cdr3_aa: CASSFGTGSYEQYF

clone_size: few
j_call: TRBJ2-7
v_call: TRBV10-3
d_call: TRBD2
cdr3_nt: TGTGCCATCAGTGATCCCGGGACTAGCGGAACCTACGAGCAGTACTTC
cdr3_aa: CAISDPGTSGTYEQYF

clone_size: .
j_call: TRBJ2-4
v_call: TRBV18
d_call: .
cdr3_nt: TGTGCCAGCTCACCAACCAGGGAAGCCAAAAACATTCAGTACTTC
cdr3_aa: CASSPTREAKNIQYF

clone_size: many
j_call: TRBJ2-1
v_call: TRBV24-1
d_call: TRBD2
cdr3_nt: TGTGCCACCAGTGTTGCGACTAGCGGGAACAATGAGCAGTTCTTC
cdr3_aa: CATSVATSGNNEQFF

clone_size: .
j_call: TRBJ2-3
v_call: TRBV6-1
d_call: .
cdr3_nt: TGTGCCTGTCATCGACATGGGTCCACAGATACGCAGTATTTT
cdr3_aa: CACHRHGSTDTQYF

clone_size: many
j_call: TRBJ2-7
v_call: TRBV20-1
d_call: TRBD2
cdr3_nt: TGCAGTGCTAGAGATCGGCTAGCGGTCCCCTACGAGCAGTACTTC
cdr3_aa: CSARDRLAVPYEQYF

clone_size: .
j_call: TRBJ2-1
v_call: TRBV5-4
d_call: .
cdr3_nt: TGTGCCAGCAGCCAGGGCATACGGGACTCCTCTAGCGATGAGCAGTTCTTC
cdr3_aa: CASSQGIRDSSSDEQFF

clone_size: few
j_call: TRBJ1-6
v_call: TRBV20-1
d_call: TRBD1
cdr3_nt: TGCAGTGCTAGAGAGTGGGGACAGAATAATTCACCCCTCCACTTT
cdr3_aa: CSAREWGQNNSPLHF

clone_size: .
j_call: TRBJ2-5
v_call: TRBV3-1
d_call: .
cdr3_nt: TGTGCCAGCAGCCAAGAGGGAGGAAAGCCAGGGACCCAGTACTTC
cdr3_aa: CASSQEGGKPGTQYF

clone_size: few
j_call: TRBJ2-5
v_call: TRBV5-5
d_call: .
cdr3_nt: TGTGCCAGCAGCGCCACCCGGGAGACCCAGTACTTC
cdr3_aa: CASSATRETQYF

clone_size: many
j_call: TRBJ2-1
v_call: TRBV6-1
d_call: .
cdr3_nt: TGTGCCAGCTCCCGATCCTTCAGCGGGCATTTGAATGAGCAGTTCTTC
cdr3_aa: CASSRSFSGHLNEQFF

clone_size: many
j_call: TRBJ2-1
v_call: TRBV27
d_call: TRBD2
cdr3_nt: TGTGCCAGCAGTTTTCCGGCTGGACTAGCTCTCGATGAGCAGTTCTTC
cdr3_aa: CASSFPAGLALDEQFF

clone_size: many
j_call: TRBJ2-7
v_call: TRBV6-1
d_call: TRBD1
cdr3_nt: TGTGCCAGCAGTGAAAGTGGGACAGGGTATTACGAGCAGTACTTC
cdr3_aa: CASSESGTGYYEQYF

clone_size: many
j_call: TRBJ2-7
v_call: TRBV11-2
d_call: .
cdr3_nt: TGTGCCAGCAGCCCCCTCGATGGAGGCTCTCTGTACGAGCAGTACTTC
cdr3_aa: CASSPLDGGSLYEQYF